Following are 32 T cell receptor beta chains from one sample sequenced in a study of blood T cell dynamics during melanoma immunotherapy. The time point is: week 3, after first cycle of checkpoint inhibitor. Method: immunoSEQ multiplex PCR; TCRdb's copy keeps in-frame clones and lacks some. The sample records more than 9,000 clones, 85% to 90% being singletons. The source material was blood, sampled from a patient treated with checkpoint blockade. The receptors derive from a human donor with melanoma.

This rearrangement joins TRBV10-2 to TRBJ2-1; D gene ambiguous. V was cut by 0 bases and J by 7 bases, with 1 base left in between. This CDR3 is 11 amino acids long. The germline CDR1 and CDR2 sequences are WSHSY and SAAADI. The CDR3 spells CASSESNEQFF. CDR3 sequence (DNA): TGCGCCAGCAGTGAGTCTAATGAGCAGTTCTTC.

The chain recombines TRBV6-1 with TRBJ1-2, with a tentative D call TRBD1 (5 bases). V was trimmed by 4 bases and J by 3 bases, leaving 6 bases between them. This CDR3 has 12 residues. Germline CDR1 MNHNS, CDR2 SASEGT. The CDR3 region has the DNA TGTGCCAGCAGTGGGGACTACTATGGCTACACCTTC. It codes for CASSGDYYGYTF.

The V call is TRBV4-2, the J call TRBJ2-1; a possible D gene is TRBD2 (6 bases). This CDR3 region has 16 residues. Germline V gene data show CDR1 as LGHNA and CDR2 as YNFKEQ. Between the trimmed V and J ends, which lost 0 bases and 6 bases, there was a span of 15 bases. The CDR3 loop reads CASSQESGTPFNEQFF. The CDR3 nucleotides read TGTGCCAGCAGCCAAGAATCCGGGACTCCCTTCAATGAGCAGTTCTTC.

The rearrangement joins TRBV5-1 to TRBJ1-1; 9 nucleotides match TRBD1. V lost 3 bases to trimming and J lost 1 base; unmatched junction nucleotides: 1. Looked up from germline, CDR1 is SGHRS and CDR2 is YFSETQ. CDR3 size: 14 residues. Here the CDR3 DNA reads TGCGCCAGCAGCTGGGACAGGGCGAACACTGAAGCTTTCTTT. Encoded protein: CASSWDRANTEAFF.

The chain has TRBV5-1 and TRBJ1-1; 10 nucleotides agree with TRBD1. This CDR3 spans 15 amino acids. CDR1 and CDR2 from the germline V gene are SGHRS and YFSETQ. Trimming at V came to 0 bases and at J to 4 bases, leaving 3 bases not matched to a gene. Written as DNA, the CDR3 is TGCGCCAGCAGCTTGGGGACAGGGGGTCGCACTGAAGCTTTCTTT. Amino acids: CASSLGTGGRTEAFF.

This chain joins TRBV6-5 and TRBJ2-3; 13 bases align to TRBD2. This CDR3 contains 14 residues. J was trimmed by 5 bases and V by 7 bases; bases with no gene match: 3. Germline loops: CDR1 MNHEY, CDR2 SVGAGI. The CDR3 is CASKLAGGIDTQYF. The CDR3 DNA is TGTGCCAGCAAACTAGCGGGGGGGATAGATACGCAGTATTTT.

The CDR3 bases are TGTGCCAGCTCACCAGACCCTTCGAGCTATGGCTACACCTTC. It specifies CASSPDPSSYGYTF. The chain recombines TRBV18 with TRBJ1-2; D is undetermined. Germline lookup yields CDR1 KGHSH and CDR2 LQKENI. This CDR3 contains 14 residues. Between the trimmed V and J ends, which lost 2 bases and 4 bases, there was a span of 11 bases.

The rearrangement links TRBV7-2 to TRBJ1-5; D unclear. Looked up from germline, CDR1 is SGHTA and CDR2 is FQGNSA. V dropped 3 bases and J dropped 3 bases, with 9 bases sitting between them. The CDR3 is 14 residues long. CDR3: CASSLTATNQPQHF. CDR3 nucleotides: TGTGCCAGCAGCTTGACTGCTACCAATCAGCCCCAGCATTTT.

This chain links TRBV19 with TRBJ1-2, with D maybe TRBD1 (6 bases). Per germline, CDR1 LNHDA and CDR2 SQIVND (reference sequence). The CDR3 loop spans 16 amino acids. V lost 5 bases and J 4 bases, leaving 20 bases between the germline ends. As DNA, the CDR3 is TGTGCCAGTAGTCCCAATAAGGGGACACAAGGCTATGGCTACACCTTC. Protein product: CASSPNKGTQGYGYTF.

The rearrangement links TRBV5-5 to TRBJ2-1; the match to TRBD2 covers 13 bases. V lost 0 bases and J lost 8; bases outside the gene matches: 5. The CDR3 extends over 16 amino acids. Germline V gives CDR1 SGHKS, CDR2 YYEKEE (reference sequence). CDR3 sequence (DNA): TGTGCCAGCAGCTTGGTAACTAGCGGGGGGGCGTATGAGCAGTTCTTC. This sequence encodes CASSLVTSGGAYEQFF.

The chain links TRBV7-2 to TRBJ1-3; 7 bases are a match to TRBD1. The ends lost 4 bases at V and 2 bases at J; junction bases unmatched: 5. This CDR3 has 15 amino acids. Germline V CDR1 and CDR2: SGHTA, FQGNSA. The CDR3 spells CASSSRQGAGNTIYF. CDR3 DNA sequence: TGTGCCAGCAGCTCGAGACAGGGAGCTGGAAACACCATATATTTT. Using reference TRBV7-2 and TRBJ1-3 for the parts outside the CDR3, the full variable domain is GAGVSQSPSNKVTEKGKDVELRCDPISGHTALYWYRQSLGQGLEFLIYFQGNSAPDKSGLPSDRFSAERTGGSVSTLTIQRTQQEDSAVYLCASSSRQGAGNTIYFGEGSWLTVV.

In this sample, this clone turned up once. The chain is built from TRBV19 and TRBJ2-3; D is perhaps TRBD1 or TRBD2 (5 bases each). V lost 4 bases, J lost 8 bases, and 19 bases lay in between. The CDR3 runs to 15 residues. Germline CDR1 is LNHDA and CDR2 is SQIVND (reference sequence). CDR3 loop: CASSTPGRSRRTQYF. The CDR3 DNA sequence: TGTGCCAGTAGTACACCGGGACGCAGCCGCCGTACGCAGTATTTT.

The CDR3 region has the DNA TGTGCCAGCAGCTTGAGCAGGCAGGGGAACTATGGCTACACCTTC. Its translation is CASSLSRQGNYGYTF. V usage is TRBV5-6 and J usage is TRBJ1-2, with D maybe TRBD1 (6 bases). CDR1 and CDR2 (germline): SGHDT, YYEEEE. This CDR3 comprises 15 residues. V was clipped by 1 base and J by 2 bases, with 12 bases between them.

The chain employs TRBV6-4 and TRBJ2-3, with 11 positions matching TRBD2. The CDR3 totals 15 residues. CDR1 MRHNA and CDR2 SNTAGT come from the germline V gene. The trim removed 3 bases at V and 3 bases at J, leaving 2 bases unmatched. In DNA, the CDR3 is TGTGCCAGCAGTGAATCTAGCGGGGGGACAGATACGCAGTATTTT. It codes for CASSESSGGTDTQYF.

As DNA, the CDR3 is TGTGCCAGCAGCTTAACAGACAGGACGAGGAACACTGAAGCTTTCTTT. Amino acids: CASSLTDRTRNTEAFF. The chain couples TRBV5-5 to TRBJ1-1; possible D gene TRBD1, 6 bases. This CDR3 comprises 16 residues. Trimming removed 2 bases from V and 1 base from J, with 15 bases in between. Germline CDR1 and CDR2: SGHKS and YYEKEE (reference sequence).

The chain uses TRBV19 and TRBJ2-5; TRBD1 aligns across 7 bases. With 6 bases clipped from V and 4 bases from J, the junction kept 2 bases outside the gene matches. Germline-derived CDR1 and CDR2 are LNHDA and SQIVND (reference sequence). This CDR3 is built from 12 residues. CDR3 residues: CASSRQGETQYF. As DNA, the CDR3 is TGTGCCAGTAGCAGACAGGGAGAGACCCAGTACTTC.

The genes are TRBV4-2 and TRBJ2-5; 10 bases match TRBD2. The ends lost 1 base at V and 6 bases at J; junction bases unmatched: 5. The CDR3 length is 15 residues. Germline CDR1 is LGHNA and CDR2 is YNFKEQ. CDR3 sequence reads: CASSQVLAGGQTQYF. The CDR3 DNA reads TGTGCCAGCAGCCAAGTTTTAGCGGGGGGCCAGACCCAGTACTTC.

In this sample, this clone is medium-sized. The chain is built from TRBV4-2 and TRBJ2-2, with 10 nucleotides matching TRBD1. Germline assignment: CDR1 LGHNA and CDR2 YNFKEQ. CDR3 length: 15 amino acids. Trimming took 1 base from V and 6 from J; bases not matched to a gene: 2. CDR3 loop: CASSQGQGAAGELFF. CDR3 coding DNA: TGTGCCAGCAGCCAAGGACAGGGGGCGGCCGGGGAGCTGTTTTTT.

The V call is TRBV7-8, the J call TRBJ2-2, with D unclear. This CDR3 is built from 16 residues. Germline-derived CDR1 and CDR2 are SGHVS and FQNEAQ. Trimming cost V 5 bases and J 3 bases, with 16 bases left between them. The CDR3 DNA is TGTGCCAGCAGCCGAGTGACGGCTGATGACACCGGGGAGCTGTTTTTT. Translating it yields CASSRVTADDTGELFF.

V usage is TRBV5-4 and J usage is TRBJ2-1, with 10 bases aligning to TRBD2. This CDR3 has 16 residues. V dropped 0 bases and J dropped 4; count of bases not matched to a gene: 4. Germline V lookup: CDR1 SGHNT, CDR2 YYREEE (reference sequence). The CDR3 DNA reads as TGTGCCAGCAGCTTGGGCCTAGCGGGGGAATACAATGAGCAGTTCTTC. Encoded protein: CASSLGLAGEYNEQFF.

V gene TRBV4-2 combines with J gene TRBJ1-3; D not certain. Germline V CDR1 and CDR2: LGHNA, YNFKEQ. The CDR3 consists of 16 residues. Trimming removed 0 bases at V and 0 bases at J, with 9 bases between. CDR3 coding DNA: TGTGCCAGCAGCCAAGATCTGGCCTCCTCTGGAAACACCATATATTTT. Translating it yields CASSQDLASSGNTIYF.

The chain has TRBV27 and TRBJ2-7, with no clear D. This CDR3 comprises 10 residues. Germline loops: CDR1 MNHEY, CDR2 SMNVEV (reference sequence). V lost 8 bases to trimming and J lost 3 bases, with 5 bases between them. The CDR3 nucleotides are TGTGCCAGCGGCGACTACGAGCAGTACTTC. Its protein product is CASGDYEQYF.

This chain links TRBV5-4 with TRBJ2-7; 11 bases map to TRBD2. Germline loops: CDR1 SGHNT, CDR2 YYREEE (reference sequence). This CDR3 comprises 16 residues. Germline trimming cut 5 bases from V and 5 bases from J; bases unmatched to any gene: 12. The CDR3 sequence: CASSAGLAGAGDEQYF. In DNA form, the CDR3 reads TGTGCCAGCAGTGCTGGACTAGCGGGTGCGGGCGACGAGCAGTACTTC.

The J gene is TRBJ2-2, the V gene TRBV6-4; TRBD1 matches 10 bases. Germline CDR1 reads MRHNA; CDR2 reads SNTAGT. The CDR3 runs 16 residues. The V gene end was trimmed by 3 bases and the J gene end by 5 bases; junction bases not matched to a gene: 6. The CDR3 region has the DNA TGTGCCAGCAGTGAAAGGTGGGACAGGGGAACCGGGGAGCTGTTTTTT. This encodes CASSERWDRGTGELFF.

This chain joins TRBV7-2 and TRBJ2-2; D is unresolved. Germline V lookup: CDR1 SGHTA, CDR2 FQGNSA. V shed 2 bases and J shed 3 bases, with 13 bases lying between them. The CDR3 has 16 amino acids. The CDR3 DNA reads as TGTGCCAGCAGCTTACCCGTAGGTAGTCACACCGGGGAGCTGTTTTTT. This sequence encodes CASSLPVGSHTGELFF.

V and J are TRBV10-2 and TRBJ1-1; D is undetermined. Per germline, CDR1 WSHSY and CDR2 SAAADI. The CDR3 length is 13 residues. Deletions cut 7 bases from V and 2 bases from J, with 11 bases between. CDR3 nucleotide sequence: TGCGCCAGCACCGAGGGCCCTAACACTGAAGCTTTCTTT. Its translation is CASTEGPNTEAFF.

The CDR3 nucleotides read TGCGCCAGCGTCCGGGACAGTAGTTCGAACACCGGGGAGCTGTTTTTT. This codes for CASVRDSSSNTGELFF. The V gene is TRBV5-1, the J gene TRBJ2-2, with 7 bases matching TRBD1. This CDR3 comprises 16 residues. Trimming cost V 7 bases and J 0 bases; bases outside gene matches: 9. Germline CDR1 is SGHRS and CDR2 is YFSETQ. The full variable domain, completed using reference TRBV5-1 and TRBJ2-2, is KAGVTQTPRYLIKTRGQQVTLSCSPISGHRSVSWYQQTPGQGLQFLFEYFSETQRNKGNFPGRFSGRQFSNSRSEMNVSTLELGDSALYLCASVRDSSSNTGELFFGEGSRLTVL.

This chain connects TRBV11-3 to TRBJ2-7, with TRBD1 identical over 9 bases. With 5 bases clipped from V and 6 bases from J, the junction kept 8 bases outside the gene matches. There are 14 residues in the CDR3. The germline gives CDR1 SGHNT, CDR2 YENEEA. The CDR3 here is CASSPGQGLGEQYF. CDR3 coding DNA: TGTGCCAGCAGCCCTGGACAGGGGCTCGGCGAGCAGTACTTC.

The genes are TRBV5-1 and TRBJ2-1, with D perhaps assigned TRBD1 or TRBD2 (6 bases each). Germline V gives CDR1 SGHRS, CDR2 YFSETQ. CDR3 length: 16 amino acids. Trimming took 0 bases from V and 6 from J, leaving 16 bases between them. Written as DNA, the CDR3 is TGCGCCAGCAGCTTGGGGGTCGGGGGCCAAACCAATGAGCAGTTCTTC. Its protein is CASSLGVGGQTNEQFF.

The chain employs TRBV10-1 and TRBJ1-5; D perhaps matches TRBD1 (6 bases). Germline V CDR1 and CDR2: WNHNN, SYGVQD (reference sequence). V gave up 8 bases and J gave up 5 bases, with 10 bases separating them. The CDR3 consists of 12 residues. The CDR3, as DNA: TGCGCCAGCTTACAGGGTCATCAGCCCCAGCATTTT. Its protein product is CASLQGHQPQHF.

The chain combines TRBV4-3 with TRBJ2-1; 11 bases align to TRBD2. This CDR3 spans 16 amino acids. The germline CDR1 and CDR2 sequences are LGHNA and YSLEER. The junction had 2 bases not matched to a gene; V was cut back by 0 bases and J by 4 bases. The CDR3 bases are TGCGCCAGCAGCCAAGACCGACTAGCGGGGTACAATGAGCAGTTCTTC. It is translated as CASSQDRLAGYNEQFF.

J is TRBJ2-3 and V is TRBV2; 9 positions match TRBD2. Germline V gives CDR1 SNHLY, CDR2 FYNNEI. The CDR3 has 14 residues. V shed 4 bases, J shed 3 bases, and the junction held 2 bases outside the gene matches. CDR3 sequence: CASSASGVTDTQYF. In nucleotides, the CDR3 is TGTGCCAGCAGTGCTAGCGGGGTAACAGATACGCAGTATTTT.